Listed below are T cell receptor beta chains from one sample, sequenced in a study of blood T cell repertoires in COVID-19. Sequenced by immunoSEQ multiplex PCR; TCRdb stores in-frame clones only, minus some. The sample contains tens of thousands of clones, roughly 90% of which appear only once. Material for sequencing was peripheral blood. The receptors come from a woman in her fifties or sixties with active COVID-19. CDR3s leave out the opening cysteine and the closing phenylalanine or tryptophan.

j_call: TRBJ1-4
v_call: TRBV12-3/TRBV12-4
cdr3_aa: ASRTGGNEKLF

j_call: TRBJ1-5
v_call: TRBV6-5
cdr3_aa: ASSRSDSYNQPQH

j_call: TRBJ2-5
v_call: TRBV7-2
cdr3_aa: ASSLVALVPQETQY

j_call: TRBJ2-1
v_call: TRBV10-1
cdr3_aa: ASGGREQF

j_call: TRBJ2-2
v_call: TRBV27
cdr3_aa: ASSFLRGPTGELF

j_call: TRBJ2-3
v_call: TRBV7-9
cdr3_aa: ASSLAGSGGSDTQY

j_call: TRBJ1-2
v_call: TRBV5-6
cdr3_aa: ASSLGTTPYGYT

j_call: TRBJ1-1
v_call: TRBV4-3
cdr3_aa: ASSQGTGATEAF

j_call: TRBJ2-1
v_call: TRBV3-1/TRBV3-2
cdr3_aa: ASSQAQGNNEQF

j_call: TRBJ1-2
v_call: TRBV3-1/TRBV3-2
cdr3_aa: ASSQGTGGPYGYT

j_call: TRBJ2-7
v_call: TRBV5-1
cdr3_aa: ASSPGTVGSSYEQY

j_call: TRBJ1-5
v_call: TRBV19
cdr3_aa: ASSISRGIGSPQH

j_call: TRBJ2-7
v_call: TRBV6-5
cdr3_aa: AGGLGGAGSYEQY

j_call: TRBJ2-7
v_call: TRBV3-1/TRBV3-2
cdr3_aa: ASSQDRGPGGTAYEQY

j_call: TRBJ1-2
v_call: TRBV9
cdr3_aa: ASSVDNNYGYT

j_call: TRBJ1-5
v_call: TRBV27
cdr3_aa: ASRPGQGINQPQH

j_call: TRBJ2-2
v_call: TRBV19
cdr3_aa: ASSLDRTTGELF

j_call: TRBJ2-7
v_call: TRBV19
cdr3_aa: ATKTQGAGSYEQY

j_call: TRBJ2-5
v_call: TRBV27
cdr3_aa: ASSFSLAAQETQY

j_call: TRBJ2-1
v_call: TRBV7-3
cdr3_aa: ASSSGRAEQF

j_call: TRBJ1-1
v_call: TRBV19
cdr3_aa: ASIGLGTGGKNTEAF

j_call: TRBJ1-1
v_call: TRBV11-2
cdr3_aa: ASSLVRGSTEAF

j_call: TRBJ1-2
v_call: TRBV3-1/TRBV3-2
cdr3_aa: ASSHRQQNYGYT

j_call: TRBJ2-1
v_call: TRBV3-1/TRBV3-2
cdr3_aa: ASSLAGQGTGEQF

j_call: TRBJ2-7
v_call: TRBV29-1
cdr3_aa: SVIRTSGGATY

j_call: TRBJ1-4
v_call: TRBV3-1/TRBV3-2
cdr3_aa: ASSLGHVNEKLF

j_call: TRBJ1-1
v_call: TRBV7-6
cdr3_aa: ASRQGEIGEAF

j_call: TRBJ2-3
v_call: TRBV7-8
cdr3_aa: ASSLKGPGESTDTQY

j_call: TRBJ2-5
v_call: TRBV7-3
cdr3_aa: ASSSQGQETQY

j_call: TRBJ2-7
v_call: TRBV6-5
cdr3_aa: AAGGGRSYEQY

j_call: TRBJ2-7
v_call: TRBV6-5
cdr3_aa: ASSLTLYEQY

j_call: TRBJ1-6
v_call: TRBV2
cdr3_aa: ASSGTGQGNSPLH

j_call: TRBJ1-6
v_call: TRBV5-8
cdr3_aa: ASSWRSPGSPLH

j_call: TRBJ2-7
v_call: TRBV27
cdr3_aa: ASSFSGTAYEQY

j_call: TRBJ1-4
v_call: TRBV2
cdr3_aa: ASSLTGATNEKLF

j_call: TRBJ2-4
v_call: TRBV6-2/TRBV6-3
cdr3_aa: ASSYSPRLAGGVAKNIQY

j_call: TRBJ2-5
v_call: TRBV6-2/TRBV6-3
cdr3_aa: ASTPTVEQGKVVQETQY

j_call: TRBJ2-3
v_call: TRBV6-5
cdr3_aa: ASSLRGDTQY

j_call: TRBJ2-3
v_call: TRBV2
cdr3_aa: ASSSTRSGTQY

j_call: TRBJ2-2
v_call: TRBV30
cdr3_aa: AWTGGHTGELF

j_call: TRBJ2-7
v_call: TRBV9
cdr3_aa: ASSVGQGLYEQY

j_call: TRBJ2-7
v_call: TRBV19
cdr3_aa: ASSIKTSRAGMRYEQY

j_call: TRBJ2-7
v_call: TRBV15
cdr3_aa: ATSSRGGSSSYEQY

j_call: TRBJ2-7
v_call: TRBV6-5
cdr3_aa: ASSYDMSYEQY

j_call: TRBJ2-1
v_call: TRBV2
cdr3_aa: ASSEALGGNEQF

j_call: TRBJ2-1
v_call: TRBV2
cdr3_aa: ASSGRGGSYNEQF

j_call: TRBJ2-7
v_call: TRBV11-2
cdr3_aa: ASSLVGDTTLYEQY